These 8 T cell receptor beta chains came from one sample sequenced in a study of CD8 T cells in Susac syndrome. RNA amounts of about 0.5 to 1 ug underwent reverse transcription with random hexamers. Each CDR3 protein is one row after TCRdb ran MiXCR on the immunoSEQ multiplex PCR reads. The sample yields 95,000 to 150,000 distinct CDR3 sequences, 85% to 95% seen once. Sequenced material: CD8+ T cells from PBMCs. Source of these receptors: a human donor with Susac syndrome.

In this sample, this clonotype turned up a few times. CDR3 loop: CASSQDPGTTYEQYF. The CDR3 DNA follows: TGCGCCAGCAGCCAAGACCCCGGGACTACCTACGAGCAGTACTTC. V and J are TRBV4-1 and TRBJ2-7, with TRBD2 matching 7 bases. The trim removed 0 bases at V and 2 bases at J, leaving 4 bases unmatched. The germline gives CDR1 MGHRA, CDR2 YSYEKL. This CDR3 contains 15 residues.

The chain carries TRBV6-5 and TRBJ1-2; D gene unclear. The V end was cut by 6 bases, the J end by 4 bases, with 9 bases between. This CDR3 comprises 12 residues. Germline assignment: CDR1 MNHEY and CDR2 SVGAGI. The DNA of the CDR3 is TGTGCCAGCAGAATTTACAGCTATGGCTACACCTTC. Residues: CASRIYSYGYTF.

The chain recombines TRBV30 with TRBJ2-3, with 14 bases lining up with TRBD2. The CDR3 has 15 residues. Germline assignment: CDR1 GTSNPN and CDR2 SVGIG (reference sequence). V shed 4 bases and J 4 bases; nucleotides not matched to a gene: 4. The CDR3 sequence is CAWTETSGGADTQYF. In nucleotides, the CDR3 is TGTGCCTGGACGGAGACTAGCGGGGGGGCAGATACGCAGTATTTT.

The rearrangement links TRBV7-9 to TRBJ1-1; D might be TRBD1 (6 bases). V lost 3 bases and J 6 bases, leaving 8 bases between the germline ends. CDR3 length equals 12 residues. Germline values: CDR1 SEHNR, CDR2 FQNEAQ (reference sequence). The CDR3, as DNA: TGTGCCAGCAGCTTCGGACAGTCTGAAGCTTTCTTT. Protein product: CASSFGQSEAFF.

This chain links TRBV7-9 with TRBJ1-2, with 8 bases identical to TRBD1. CDR1 and CDR2 (germline): SEHNR, FQNEAQ (reference sequence). This CDR3 comprises 14 residues. The ends lost 6 bases at V and 4 bases at J; junction bases unmatched: 7. The CDR3: CASRPEGTGYGYTF. CDR3 in DNA: TGTGCCAGCAGACCCGAGGGGACAGGCTATGGCTACACCTTC.

V is TRBV29-1 and J is TRBJ1-1; possible D gene TRBD1, 6 bases. Germline CDR1 and CDR2: SQVTM and ANQGSEA. The V gene lost 1 base and the J gene lost 0 bases, with 15 bases spanning the gap. The CDR3 totals 16 residues. CDR3 DNA: TGCAGCGTTGAAGGGGGGGCAGGACCCATGAACACTGAAGCTTTCTTT. Protein sequence: CSVEGGAGPMNTEAFF.

The chain joins TRBV2 to TRBJ2-1; TRBD1 aligns across 11 bases. The CDR3 covers 14 residues. The V and J ends lost 6 bases and 8 bases, in that order; junction bases with no gene match: 6. The germline V gene has CDR1 SNHLY and CDR2 FYNNEI. CDR3 nucleotide sequence: TGTGCCAGCAGCCTTTGGACAGGGGGCGATGAGCAGTTCTTC. Its protein is CASSLWTGGDEQFF.

The V call is TRBV7-8, the J call TRBJ2-7; 9 bases fit TRBD1. The CDR3 is 14 amino acids. CDR1 SGHVS and CDR2 FQNEAQ come from the germline V gene. V shed 7 bases and J 2 bases; nucleotides not matched to a gene: 6. CDR3 loop: CASNGQGPTYEQYF. The CDR3 DNA follows: TGTGCCAGCAACGGACAGGGGCCCACCTACGAGCAGTACTTC.